Sequencing of this T cell receptor beta chain was carried out in a study of human T cells and chemical hapten exposure. Looked up from germline, CDR1 is SGHDN and CDR2 is FVKESK. The CDR3 loop spans 10 amino acids. Between the trimmed V and J ends, which lost 6 bases and 6 bases, there was a span of 6 bases. Time point denoted: pre-sensitization, week 0. Treatment: therapeutic diphenylcyclopropenone sensitization with weekly scalp DPC. TCRdb itself ran the RACE reads through MiXCR, one entry per CDR3 protein. The sample has 270,000 or so distinct CDR3 sequences, around 7% seen once. Sequenced here: whole blood, sampled in connection with sensitization to the hapten diphenylcyclopropenone (DPC). V and J are TRBV14 and TRBJ2-7, with D hard to call. The sequence was obtained from a young man with alopecia areata. Some clones in this sample may be carry-over from other donors' samples. In nucleotides, the CDR3 is TGTGCCAGCAGATTTGGCGAGCAGTACTTC. This translates into CASRFGEQYF.